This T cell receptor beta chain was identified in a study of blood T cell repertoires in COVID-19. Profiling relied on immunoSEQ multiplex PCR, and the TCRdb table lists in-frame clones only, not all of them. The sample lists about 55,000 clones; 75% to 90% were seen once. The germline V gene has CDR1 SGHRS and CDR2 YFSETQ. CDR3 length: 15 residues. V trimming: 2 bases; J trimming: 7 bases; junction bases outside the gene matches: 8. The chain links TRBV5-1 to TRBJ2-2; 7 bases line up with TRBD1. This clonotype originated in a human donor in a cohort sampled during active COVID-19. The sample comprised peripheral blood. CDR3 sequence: CASSLSAGGDGELFF. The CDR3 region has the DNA TGCGCCAGCAGCTTATCGGCAGGGGGAGACGGGGAGCTGTTTTTT.